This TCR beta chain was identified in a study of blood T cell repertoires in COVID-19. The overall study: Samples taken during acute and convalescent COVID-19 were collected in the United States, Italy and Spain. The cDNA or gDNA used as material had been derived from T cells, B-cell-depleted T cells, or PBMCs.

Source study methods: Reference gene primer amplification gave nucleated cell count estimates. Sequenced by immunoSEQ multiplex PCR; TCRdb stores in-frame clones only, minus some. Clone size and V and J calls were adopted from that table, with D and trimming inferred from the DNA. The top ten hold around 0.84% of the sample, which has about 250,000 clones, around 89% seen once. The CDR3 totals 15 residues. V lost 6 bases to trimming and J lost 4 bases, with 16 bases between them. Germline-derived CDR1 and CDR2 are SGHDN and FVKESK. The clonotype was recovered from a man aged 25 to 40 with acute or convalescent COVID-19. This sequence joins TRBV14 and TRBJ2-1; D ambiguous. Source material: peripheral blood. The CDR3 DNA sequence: TGTGCCAGCAGTGAGCTCTCATTCGAATACAATGAGCAGTTCTTC. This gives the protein CASSELSFEYNEQFF. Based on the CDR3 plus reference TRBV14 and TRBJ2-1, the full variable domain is EAGVTQFPSHSVIEKGQTVTLRCDPISGHDNLYWYRRVMGKEIKFLLHFVKESKQDESGMPNNRFLAERTGGTYSTLKVQPAELEDSGVYFCASSELSFEYNEQFFGPGTRLTVL.